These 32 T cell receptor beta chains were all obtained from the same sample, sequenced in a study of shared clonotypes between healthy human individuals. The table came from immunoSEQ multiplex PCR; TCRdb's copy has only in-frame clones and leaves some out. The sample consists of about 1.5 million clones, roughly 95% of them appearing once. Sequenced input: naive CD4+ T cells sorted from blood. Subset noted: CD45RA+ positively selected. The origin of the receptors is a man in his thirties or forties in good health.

The CDR3 sequence: CASISSMNTGELFF. In DNA form, the CDR3 reads TGTGCCAGCATAAGCTCCATGAACACCGGGGAGCTGTTTTTT. The gene calls are TRBV21-1 and TRBJ2-2; the table names TRBD2, a call not compared with the DNA. TRBV21-1 has pseudogene status. CDR3 size: 14 residues.

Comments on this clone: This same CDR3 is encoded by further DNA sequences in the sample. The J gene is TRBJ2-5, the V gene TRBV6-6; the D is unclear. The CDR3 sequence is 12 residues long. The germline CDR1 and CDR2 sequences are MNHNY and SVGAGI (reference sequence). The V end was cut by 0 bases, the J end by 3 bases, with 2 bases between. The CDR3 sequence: CASSYSEETQYF. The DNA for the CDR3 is TGTGCCAGCAGTTACTCTGAAGAGACCCAGTACTTC.

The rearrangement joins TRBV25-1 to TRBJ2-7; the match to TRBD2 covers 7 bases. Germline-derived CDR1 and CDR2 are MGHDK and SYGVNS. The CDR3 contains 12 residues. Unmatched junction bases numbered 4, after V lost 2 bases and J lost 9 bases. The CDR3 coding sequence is TGTGCCAGCAGTGAAACGCGGGGGAGGCAGTACTTC. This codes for CASSETRGRQYF.

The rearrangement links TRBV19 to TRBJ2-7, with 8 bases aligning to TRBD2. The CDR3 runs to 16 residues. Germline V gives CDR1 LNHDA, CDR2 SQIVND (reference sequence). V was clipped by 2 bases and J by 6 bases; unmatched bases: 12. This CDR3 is CASSIISGKSMGEQYF. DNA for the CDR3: TGTGCCAGTAGTATAATTAGCGGGAAATCTATGGGCGAGCAGTACTTC.

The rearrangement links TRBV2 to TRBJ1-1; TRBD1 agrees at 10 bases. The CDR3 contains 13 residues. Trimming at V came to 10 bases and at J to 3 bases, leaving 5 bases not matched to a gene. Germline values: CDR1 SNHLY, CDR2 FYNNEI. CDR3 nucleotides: TGTGCCACCAAGGACAGGGGGTACACTGAAGCTTTCTTT. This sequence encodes CATKDRGYTEAFF.

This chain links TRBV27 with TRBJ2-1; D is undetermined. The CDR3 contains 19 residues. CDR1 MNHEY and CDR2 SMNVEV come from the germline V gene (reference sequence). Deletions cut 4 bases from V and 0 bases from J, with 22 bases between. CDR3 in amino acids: CASSSHLKHAPRSYNEQFF. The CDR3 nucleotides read TGTGCCAGCAGTTCACACCTTAAACATGCCCCTCGCTCCTACAATGAGCAGTTCTTC.

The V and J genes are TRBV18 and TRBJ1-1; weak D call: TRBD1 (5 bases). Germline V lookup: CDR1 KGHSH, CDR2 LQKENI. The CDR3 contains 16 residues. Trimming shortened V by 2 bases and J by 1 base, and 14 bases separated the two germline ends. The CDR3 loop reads CASSPLDTSSNTEAFF. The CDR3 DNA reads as TGTGCCAGCTCACCATTGGACACCTCATCGAACACTGAAGCTTTCTTT.

The CDR3 protein is CASSLVVQGPTGELFF. CDR3 nucleotide sequence: TGTGCCAGCAGTTTAGTCGTGCAGGGACCCACCGGGGAGCTGTTTTTT. The V and J genes are TRBV28 and TRBJ2-2; D might be TRBD1 or TRBD2, each matching 5 bases. V was shortened by 2 bases and J by 4 bases, with 14 bases between the two germline ends. The CDR3 runs 16 residues. In germline, CDR1 is MDHEN, CDR2 SYDVKM. The full variable domain, rest sourced from reference TRBV28 and TRBJ2-2, is DVKVTQSSRYLVKRTGEKVFLECVQDMDHENMFWYRQDPGLGLRLIYFSYDVKMKEKGDIPEGYSVSREKKERFSLILESASTNQTSMYLCASSLVVQGPTGELFFGEGSRLTVL.

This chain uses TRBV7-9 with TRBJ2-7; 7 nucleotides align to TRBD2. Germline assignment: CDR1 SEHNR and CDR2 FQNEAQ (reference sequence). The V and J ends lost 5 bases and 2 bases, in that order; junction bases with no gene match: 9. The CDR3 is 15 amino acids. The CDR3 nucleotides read TGTGCCAGCAGCCTCGAGGTGGCGGGAGCCTACGAGCAGTACTTC. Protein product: CASSLEVAGAYEQYF. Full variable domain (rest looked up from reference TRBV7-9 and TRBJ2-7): DTGVSQNPRHKITKRGQNVTFRCDPISEHNRLYWYRQTLGQGPEFLTYFQNEAQLEKSRLLSDRFSAERPKGSFSTLEIQRTEQGDSAMYLCASSLEVAGAYEQYFGPGTRLTVT.

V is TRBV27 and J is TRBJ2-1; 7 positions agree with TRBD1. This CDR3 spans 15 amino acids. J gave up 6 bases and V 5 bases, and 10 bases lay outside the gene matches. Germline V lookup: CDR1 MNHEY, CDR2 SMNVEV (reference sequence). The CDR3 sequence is CASSLQTGWVNEQFF. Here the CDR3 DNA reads TGTGCCAGCAGTCTACAGACAGGGTGGGTCAATGAGCAGTTCTTC.

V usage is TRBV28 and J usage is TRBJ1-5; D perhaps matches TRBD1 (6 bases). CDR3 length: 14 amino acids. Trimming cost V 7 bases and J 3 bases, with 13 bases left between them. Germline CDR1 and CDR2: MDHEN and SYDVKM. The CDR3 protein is CASTPGHHNQPQHF. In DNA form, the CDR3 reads TGTGCCAGCACCCCGGGACACCACAATCAGCCCCAGCATTTT.

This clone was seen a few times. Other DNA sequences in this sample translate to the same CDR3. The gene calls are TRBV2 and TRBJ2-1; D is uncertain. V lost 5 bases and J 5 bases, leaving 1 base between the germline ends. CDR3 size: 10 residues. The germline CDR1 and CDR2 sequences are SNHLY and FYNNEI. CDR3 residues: CASSNNEQFF. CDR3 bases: TGTGCCAGCAGTAACAATGAGCAGTTCTTC.

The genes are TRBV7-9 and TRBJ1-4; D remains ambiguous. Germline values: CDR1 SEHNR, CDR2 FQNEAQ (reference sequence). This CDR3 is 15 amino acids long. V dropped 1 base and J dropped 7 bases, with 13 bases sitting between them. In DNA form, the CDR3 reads TGTGCCAGCAGCTTAGTTCCCGGGTCTGGTGAAAAACTGTTTTTT. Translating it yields CASSLVPGSGEKLFF.

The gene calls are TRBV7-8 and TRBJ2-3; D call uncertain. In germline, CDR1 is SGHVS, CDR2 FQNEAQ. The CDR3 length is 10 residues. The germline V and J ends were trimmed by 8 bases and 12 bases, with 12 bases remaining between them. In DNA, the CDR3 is TGTGCCAGCGGGATCGCTTACCAGTATTTT. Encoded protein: CASGIAYQYF.

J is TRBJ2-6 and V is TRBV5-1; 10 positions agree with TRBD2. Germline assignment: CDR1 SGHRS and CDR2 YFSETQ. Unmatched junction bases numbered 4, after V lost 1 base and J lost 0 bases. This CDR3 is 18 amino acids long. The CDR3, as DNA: TGCGCCAGCAGCTTGTGGGCTAGCGGGGGCTCTGGGGCCAACGTCCTGACTTTC. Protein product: CASSLWASGGSGANVLTF.

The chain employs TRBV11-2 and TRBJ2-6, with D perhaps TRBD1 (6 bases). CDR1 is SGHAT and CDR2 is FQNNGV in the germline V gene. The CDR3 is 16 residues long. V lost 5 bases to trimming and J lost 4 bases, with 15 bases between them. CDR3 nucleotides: TGTGCCAGCAGCCGTAGACAGGCTTTGGGGGCCAACGTCCTGACTTTC. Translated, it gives CASSRRQALGANVLTF.

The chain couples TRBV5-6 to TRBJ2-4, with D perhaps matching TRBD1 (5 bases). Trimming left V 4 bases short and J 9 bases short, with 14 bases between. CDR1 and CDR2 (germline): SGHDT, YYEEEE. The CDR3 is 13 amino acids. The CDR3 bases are TGTGCCAGCAGCCTTTCAGGGTCTCCCATTCAGTACTTC. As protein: CASSLSGSPIQYF. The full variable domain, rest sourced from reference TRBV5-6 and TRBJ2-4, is DAGVTQSPTHLIKTRGQQVTLRCSPKSGHDTVSWYQQALGQGPQFIFQYYEEEERQRGNFPDRFSGHQFPNYSSELNVNALLLGDSALYLCASSLSGSPIQYFGAGTRLSVL.

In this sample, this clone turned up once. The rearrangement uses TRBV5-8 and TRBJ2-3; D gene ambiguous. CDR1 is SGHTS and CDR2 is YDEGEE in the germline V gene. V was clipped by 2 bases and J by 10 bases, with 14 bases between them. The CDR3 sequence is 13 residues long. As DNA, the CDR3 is TGTGCCAGCAGCTTCACGGGCCCCGGATCGCAGTATTTT. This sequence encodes CASSFTGPGSQYF.

In DNA, the CDR3 is TGTGCCAGCAGCTTACACGTGGCGGGGAACACTGAAGCTTTCTTT. The encoded protein is CASSLHVAGNTEAFF. This chain uses TRBV7-2 with TRBJ1-1; D uncertain. V was trimmed by 2 bases and J by 1 base, leaving 11 bases between them. Germline V CDR1 and CDR2: SGHTA, FQGNSA. The CDR3 extends over 15 amino acids.

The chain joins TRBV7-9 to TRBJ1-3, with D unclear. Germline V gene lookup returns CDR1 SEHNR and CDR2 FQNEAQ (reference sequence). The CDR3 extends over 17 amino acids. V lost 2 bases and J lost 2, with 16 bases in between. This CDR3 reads CASSLRRRETTGNTIYF. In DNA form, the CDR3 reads TGTGCCAGCAGCTTAAGGCGCCGTGAGACTACTGGAAACACCATATATTTT.

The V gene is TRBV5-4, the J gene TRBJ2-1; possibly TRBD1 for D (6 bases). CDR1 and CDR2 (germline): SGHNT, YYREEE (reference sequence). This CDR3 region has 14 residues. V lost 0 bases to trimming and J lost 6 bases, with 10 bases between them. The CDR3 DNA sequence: TGTGCCAGCAGCTTGGGGGGACACCCCAATGAGCAGTTCTTC. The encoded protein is CASSLGGHPNEQFF.

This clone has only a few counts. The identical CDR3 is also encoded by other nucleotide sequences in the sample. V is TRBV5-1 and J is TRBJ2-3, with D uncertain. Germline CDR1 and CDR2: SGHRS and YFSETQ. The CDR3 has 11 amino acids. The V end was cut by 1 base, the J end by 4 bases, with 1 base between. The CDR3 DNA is TGCGCCAGCAGCTTGTCAGATACGCAGTATTTT. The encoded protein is CASSLSDTQYF.

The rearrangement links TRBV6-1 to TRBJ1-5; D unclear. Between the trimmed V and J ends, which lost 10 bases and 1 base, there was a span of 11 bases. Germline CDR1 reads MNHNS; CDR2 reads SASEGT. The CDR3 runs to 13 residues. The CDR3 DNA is TGTGCCACCCTGAGGCTCAGCAATCAGCCCCAGCATTTT. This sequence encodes CATLRLSNQPQHF.

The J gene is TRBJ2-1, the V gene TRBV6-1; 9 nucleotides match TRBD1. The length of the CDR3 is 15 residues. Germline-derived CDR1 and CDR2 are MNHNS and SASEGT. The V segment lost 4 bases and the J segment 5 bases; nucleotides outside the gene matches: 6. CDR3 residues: CASSGLGTGNNEQFF. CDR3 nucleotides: TGTGCCAGCAGTGGCCTGGGGACAGGGAACAATGAGCAGTTCTTC.

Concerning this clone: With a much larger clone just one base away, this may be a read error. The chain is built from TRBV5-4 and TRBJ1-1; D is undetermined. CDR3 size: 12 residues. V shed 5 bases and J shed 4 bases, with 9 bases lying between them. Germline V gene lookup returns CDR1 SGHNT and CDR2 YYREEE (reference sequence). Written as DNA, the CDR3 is TGTGCCAGCAGTCGGGATGTCACTGAAGCTTTCTTT. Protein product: CASSRDVTEAFF.

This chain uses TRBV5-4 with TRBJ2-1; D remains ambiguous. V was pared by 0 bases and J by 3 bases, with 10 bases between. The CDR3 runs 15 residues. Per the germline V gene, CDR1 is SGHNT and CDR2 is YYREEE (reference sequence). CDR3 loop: CASSLEAGGYNEQFF. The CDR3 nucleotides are TGTGCCAGCAGCTTGGAGGCAGGCGGCTACAATGAGCAGTTCTTC.

The CDR3 here is CATAFGRFRVDTDTQYF. CDR3 sequence (DNA): TGTGCCACAGCATTCGGTAGGTTCCGGGTGGACACAGATACGCAGTATTTT. V gene TRBV7-9 combines with J gene TRBJ2-3; no firm D call. Germline CDR1 reads SEHNR; CDR2 reads FQNEAQ (reference sequence). Trimming pared 10 bases from V and 2 bases from J, leaving 25 bases between. The CDR3 is 17 residues long.

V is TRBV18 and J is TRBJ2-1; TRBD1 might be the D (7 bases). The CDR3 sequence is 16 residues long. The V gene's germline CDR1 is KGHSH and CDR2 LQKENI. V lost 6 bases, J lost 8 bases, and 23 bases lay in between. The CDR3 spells CASSLRGALDGDEQFF. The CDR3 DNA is TGTGCCAGCTCCCTCAGGGGGGCCCTAGATGGGGATGAGCAGTTCTTC.

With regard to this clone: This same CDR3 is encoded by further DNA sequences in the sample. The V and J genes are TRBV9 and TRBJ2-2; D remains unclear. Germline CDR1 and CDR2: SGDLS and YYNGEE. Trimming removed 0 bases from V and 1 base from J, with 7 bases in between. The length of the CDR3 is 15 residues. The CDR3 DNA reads TGTGCCAGCAGCGTAGCTCCCGGGAACACCGGGGAGCTGTTTTTT. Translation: CASSVAPGNTGELFF.

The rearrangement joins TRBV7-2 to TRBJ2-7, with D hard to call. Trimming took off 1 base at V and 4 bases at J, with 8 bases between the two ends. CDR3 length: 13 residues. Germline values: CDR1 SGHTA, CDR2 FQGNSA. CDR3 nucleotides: TGTGCCAGCAGCTTAGAACGGATATACGAGCAGTACTTC. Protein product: CASSLERIYEQYF.

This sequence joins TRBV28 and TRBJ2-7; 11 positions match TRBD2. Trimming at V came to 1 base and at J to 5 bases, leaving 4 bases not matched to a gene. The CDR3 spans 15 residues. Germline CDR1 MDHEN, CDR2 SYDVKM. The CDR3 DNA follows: TGTGCCAGCAGTTTATTTCTAGCGGGAGGCGACGAGCAGTACTTC. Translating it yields CASSLFLAGGDEQYF.

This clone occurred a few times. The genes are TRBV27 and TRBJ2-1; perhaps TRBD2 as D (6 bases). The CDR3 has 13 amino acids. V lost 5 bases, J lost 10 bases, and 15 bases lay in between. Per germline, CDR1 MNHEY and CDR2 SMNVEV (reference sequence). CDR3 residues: CASSATTGGEQFF. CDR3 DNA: TGTGCCAGCAGTGCCACAACAGGAGGGGAGCAGTTCTTC.